The 18 T cell receptor beta chains given below trace back to one sample, sequenced in a study of STAT3 mutations in large granular lymphocyte leukemia. These receptors lack a known antigen. Data came from immunoSEQ multiplex PCR; TCRdb stores just in-frame clones and leaves some out. The sample shows approximately 10,000 clones, less than 90% of them seen only once. Findings of the study overall: Every T-cell large granular lymphocyte leukemia patient had at least one immunodominant TCR beta clonotype.

Sequencing input: peripheral blood mononuclear cells. Receptors originate from a man of 80 years or more with T-cell large granular lymphocyte leukemia. Some clones in this sample may be carry-over from other donors' samples.

J is TRBJ1-6 and V is TRBV6-6; a possible D gene is TRBD1 (5 bases). Per the germline V gene, CDR1 is MNHNY and CDR2 is SVGAGI (reference sequence). V lost 7 bases to trimming and J lost 7 bases, with 17 bases between them. The CDR3 length is 15 residues. Here the CDR3 reads CASIVLQGGNSPLHF. The CDR3 nucleotides are TGTGCCAGCATCGTACTCCAGGGTGGGAATTCACCCCTCCACTTT.

This chain links TRBV6-5 with TRBJ1-1, with TRBD1 as a possible D gene (5 bases). CDR3 length equals 15 residues. CDR1 and CDR2 (germline): MNHEY, SVGAGI. Between the trimmed V and J ends, which lost 0 bases and 0 bases, there was a span of 8 bases. This CDR3 reads CASSYSGVMNTEAFF. The CDR3 nucleotides are TGTGCCAGCAGTTACTCAGGGGTGATGAACACTGAAGCTTTCTTT.

This clone has only one observation. The V call is TRBV21-1, the J call TRBJ2-7; TRBD1 is the table's D call and was not checked against the DNA. TRBV21-1 is recorded as a pseudogene. The CDR3 runs 15 residues. The CDR3 DNA reads as TGTGCCAGCCCCCGAGGACAGGAGAGGAGCTACGAGCAGTACTTC. This translates into CASPRGQERSYEQYF.

CDR3 in DNA: TGCAGCGTATCGGGGGTGCTCGGGACCGGGGAGCTGTTTTTT. The encoded protein is CSVSGVLGTGELFF. The genes are TRBV29-1 and TRBJ2-2; D is possibly TRBD2 (6 bases). The CDR3 length is 14 residues. The ends were cut back, 6 bases at V and 5 bases at J, with 16 bases in the middle. CDR1 and CDR2 (germline): SQVTM, ANQGSEA.

The gene calls are TRBV5-4 and TRBJ1-2; 7 nucleotides line up with TRBD1. Trimming removed 0 bases from V and 8 bases from J; junction bases left unmatched: 7. The CDR3 consists of 14 residues. CDR1 and CDR2 from the germline V gene are SGHNT and YYREEE (reference sequence). In nucleotides, the CDR3 is TGTGCCAGCAGCTTGGACAGGGGCCCGTCAGGCTACACCTTC. Amino acids: CASSLDRGPSGYTF.

This clone has just a few counts. The genes are TRBV25-1 and TRBJ2-7; maybe TRBD2 (5 bases). The V and J ends lost 8 bases and 6 bases respectively, with 17 bases between them. The CDR3 length is 13 residues. Germline V gene lookup returns CDR1 MGHDK and CDR2 SYGVNS. The DNA of the CDR3 is TGTGCCAGCGGGGAGACGGGTCCCTCCGAGCAGTACTTC. Amino acid sequence: CASGETGPSEQYF.

The chain couples TRBV6-1 to TRBJ2-5; unclear D gene. The CDR3 consists of 14 residues. The germline V gene has CDR1 MNHNS and CDR2 SASEGT. V lost 2 bases and J lost 1, with 8 bases in between. In nucleotides, the CDR3 is TGTGCCAGCAGTGAACGAGAGCCCCAAGAGACCCAGTACTTC. This gives the protein CASSEREPQETQYF.

This rearrangement joins TRBV5-6 to TRBJ1-2; TRBD1 matches 9 bases. CDR1 SGHDT and CDR2 YYEEEE come from the germline V gene. V gave up 8 bases and J gave up 6 bases; unmatched junction bases: 8. The CDR3 contains 13 residues. The CDR3 loop is CASHRGQGNGYTF. CDR3 in DNA: TGTGCCAGTCACAGGGGGCAAGGGAATGGCTACACCTTC.

In its sample, this clone was seen a few times. The gene calls are TRBV5-6 and TRBJ2-1; possibly TRBD1 or TRBD2 for D (5 bases each). Looked up from germline, CDR1 is SGHDT and CDR2 is YYEEEE. This CDR3 spans 14 amino acids. Trimming cost V 5 bases and J 3 bases, with 12 bases left between them. The CDR3 nucleotides read TGTGCCAGCAGTAATTGGGGGATCTACAATGAGCAGTTCTTC. This codes for CASSNWGIYNEQFF.

This clone was counted a few times. This chain connects TRBV30 to TRBJ2-7; 7 bases align to TRBD2. Trimming took 0 bases from V and 6 from J; bases not matched to a gene: 8. Germline V gene data show CDR1 as GTSNPN and CDR2 as SVGIG (reference sequence). This CDR3 is built from 14 residues. CDR3: CAWSVGGTAGEQYF. The CDR3 DNA sequence: TGTGCCTGGAGTGTCGGGGGGACCGCGGGCGAGCAGTACTTC.

The chain carries TRBV28 and TRBJ1-5; maybe TRBD1 (6 bases). The CDR3 extends over 13 amino acids. CDR1 and CDR2 from the germline V gene are MDHEN and SYDVKM. V shed 3 bases and J shed 5 bases, with 8 bases lying between them. The CDR3 loop is CASSLAGDQPQHF. The CDR3 coding sequence is TGTGCCAGCAGTTTGGCAGGGGATCAGCCCCAGCATTTT.

This chain uses TRBV30 with TRBJ1-5; possibly TRBD1 for D (5 bases). This CDR3 region has 14 residues. V was clipped by 5 bases and J by 3 bases, with 14 bases between them. The germline gives CDR1 GTSNPN, CDR2 SVGIG (reference sequence). CDR3 nucleotides: TGTGCCTGGGGACAAGGGGCTTACAATCAGCCCCAGCATTTT. Amino acid sequence: CAWGQGAYNQPQHF.

The V gene is TRBV5-1, the J gene TRBJ2-3; D is possibly TRBD1 (6 bases). CDR1 SGHRS and CDR2 YFSETQ come from the germline V gene. The ends were cut back, 4 bases at V and 6 bases at J, with 15 bases in the middle. CDR3 length equals 14 residues. CDR3 in amino acids: CASSRQQGLDTQYF. The CDR3 nucleotides read TGCGCCAGCAGCCGTCAACAGGGTTTGGATACGCAGTATTTT.

The chain employs TRBV5-4 and TRBJ1-2; TRBD1 matches 7 bases. CDR3 size: 14 residues. V dropped 1 base and J dropped 8; count of bases not matched to a gene: 8. CDR1 and CDR2 from the germline V gene are SGHNT and YYREEE (reference sequence). CDR3 DNA: TGTGCCAGCAGCTTGAGACAGGGTTCTCAGGGCTACACCTTC. This encodes CASSLRQGSQGYTF.

This rearrangement joins TRBV6-5 to TRBJ2-2, with a weak D call TRBD1 (6 bases). Germline V gene data show CDR1 as MNHEY and CDR2 as SVGAGI. Trimming shortened V by 5 bases and J by 6 bases, and 13 bases separated the two germline ends. This CDR3 has 14 residues. The CDR3 DNA reads as TGTGCCAGCAGTCCCGAGGGGGATTCCGGGGAGCTGTTTTTT. This gives the protein CASSPEGDSGELFF.

The J gene is TRBJ1-4, the V gene TRBV6-5; 7 bases are shared with TRBD1. This CDR3 comprises 14 residues. Germline CDR1 is MNHEY and CDR2 is SVGAGI. V dropped 11 bases and J dropped 0; count of bases not matched to a gene: 6. The CDR3 region is CAGRRGATNEKLFF. The CDR3 DNA follows: TGTGCCGGACGCAGGGGGGCAACTAATGAAAAACTGTTTTTT.

The sample holds a few counts of this clone. The rearrangement joins TRBV30 to TRBJ1-5; D is undetermined. The germline V gene has CDR1 GTSNPN and CDR2 SVGIG (reference sequence). The CDR3 sequence is 14 residues long. V was cut by 1 base and J by 0 bases, with 7 bases left in between. This CDR3 is CAWSAWYSNQPQHF. Here the CDR3 DNA reads TGTGCCTGGAGTGCTTGGTATAGCAATCAGCCCCAGCATTTT.

The rearrangement uses TRBV6-5 and TRBJ1-6, with 8 bases aligning to TRBD1. CDR3 length: 15 residues. Germline loops: CDR1 MNHEY, CDR2 SVGAGI. V was pared by 5 bases and J by 8 bases, with 8 bases of the junction left unmatched. CDR3 amino acids: CASSQDRVRDSPLHF. For the CDR3, the DNA is TGTGCCAGCAGTCAGGACAGGGTACGTGATTCACCCCTCCACTTT.